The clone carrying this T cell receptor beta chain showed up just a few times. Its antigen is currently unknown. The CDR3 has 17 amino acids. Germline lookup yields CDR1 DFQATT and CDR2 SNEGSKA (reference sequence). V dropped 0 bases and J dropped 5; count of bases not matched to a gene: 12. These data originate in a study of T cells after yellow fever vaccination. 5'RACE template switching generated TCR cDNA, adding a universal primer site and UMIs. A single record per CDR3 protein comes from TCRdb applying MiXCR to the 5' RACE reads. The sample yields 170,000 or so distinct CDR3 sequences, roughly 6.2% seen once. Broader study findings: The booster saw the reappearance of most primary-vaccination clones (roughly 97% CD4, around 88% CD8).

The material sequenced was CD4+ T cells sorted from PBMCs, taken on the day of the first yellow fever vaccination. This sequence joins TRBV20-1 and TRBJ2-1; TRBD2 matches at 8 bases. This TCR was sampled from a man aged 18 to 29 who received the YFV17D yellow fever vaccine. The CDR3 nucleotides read TGCAGTGCTAGAGATCCGGCGGGGGGTTGGGACAACAATGAGCAGTTCTTC. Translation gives CSARDPAGGWDNNEQFF.